A selection of T cell receptor beta chains follows, all from one sample in a study of Graves' ophthalmopathy and Graves' hyperthyroidism. TCRdb fed the multiplex PCR reads into MiXCR, producing one record per CDR3 protein. The table includes some 380,000 distinct CDR3 sequences, 15% to 19% detected once. The sequencing sample was made of peripheral blood. These receptor sequences come from a woman between 18 and 29 years old with stable Graves' hyperthyroidism. Each CDR3 is given without its conserved first and last residue.

j_call v_call cdr3_aa
TRBJ2-2 TRBV11-2 ASSDRVHRGRLSTGELF
TRBJ2-5 TRBV20-1 SASGVQETQY
TRBJ2-7 TRBV12-3/TRBV12-4 ASSLLSPYEQY
TRBJ2-5 TRBV12-3/TRBV12-4 ASSAVKGGRETQY
TRBJ2-3 TRBV6-2/TRBV6-3 VSSEWGDTQY
TRBJ1-2 TRBV7-9 ASSPRTGEKGGYT
TRBJ1-2 TRBV9 ASSPSGQGAYGYT
TRBJ1-1 TRBV7-9 ASSLDQGSTEAF
TRBJ2-5 TRBV29-1 SARPGTGKETQY
TRBJ1-5 TRBV29-1 SAGNTGNQPQH
TRBJ2-5 TRBV7-9 ASSSPTSGTEETQY
TRBJ2-7 TRBV27 ASSLSDQSYEQY
TRBJ1-2 TRBV6-1 ASSEVFYGYT
TRBJ1-2 TRBV5-4 ASSLIWGQAEANYGYT
TRBJ1-2 TRBV7-2 ASSPGQGASYGYT
TRBJ1-1 TRBV12-5 ASAPHQGGAEAF
TRBJ2-7 TRBV5-1 ASSLVGTGFFGYEQY
TRBJ1-5 TRBV12-3/TRBV12-4 ASRLRTGRNSNQPQH
TRBJ1-2 TRBV5-1 ASSLRTDLNYGYT
TRBJ2-5 TRBV4-1 ASSPNRASGETQY
TRBJ2-5 TRBV12-3/TRBV12-4 ASSRGQGETQY
TRBJ1-2 TRBV5-5 ASSLTVVYGYT
TRBJ1-5 TRBV24-1 ATSDPGGPQH
TRBJ2-5 TRBV7-2 ASSSVGLAGLETQY
TRBJ1-1 TRBV20-1 SARVPTKNTEAF
TRBJ2-2 TRBV6-1 ASRQGGSGELF
TRBJ1-6 TRBV5-1 ASSGGRNSPLH
TRBJ2-5 TRBV6-8 ASRQGVRCQETQY
TRBJ2-7 TRBV19 ASSIKVNSYEQY
TRBJ2-5 TRBV20-1 SAHRGGQETQY
TRBJ1-2 TRBV2 ASSGGVANYGYT
TRBJ2-7 TRBV6-2/TRBV6-3 ASSQDRFEQY
TRBJ2-7 TRBV2 ASRGKKGQKILGDYEQY
TRBJ2-2 TRBV20-1 SARDTDRRGTGELF